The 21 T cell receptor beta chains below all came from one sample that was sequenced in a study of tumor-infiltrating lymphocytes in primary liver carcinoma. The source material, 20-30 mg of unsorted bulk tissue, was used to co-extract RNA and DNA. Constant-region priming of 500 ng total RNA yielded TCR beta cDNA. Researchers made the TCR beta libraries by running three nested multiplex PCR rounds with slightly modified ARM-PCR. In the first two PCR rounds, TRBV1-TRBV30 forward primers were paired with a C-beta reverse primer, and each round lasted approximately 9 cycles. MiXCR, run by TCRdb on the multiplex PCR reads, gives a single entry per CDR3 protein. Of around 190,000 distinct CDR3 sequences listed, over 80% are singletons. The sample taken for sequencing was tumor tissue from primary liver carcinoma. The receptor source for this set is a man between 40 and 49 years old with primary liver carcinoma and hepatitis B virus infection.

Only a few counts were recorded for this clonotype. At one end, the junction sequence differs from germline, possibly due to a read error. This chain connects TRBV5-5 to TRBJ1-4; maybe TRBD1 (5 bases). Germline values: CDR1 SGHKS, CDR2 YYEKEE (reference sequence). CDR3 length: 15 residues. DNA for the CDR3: TGTGCTAGCAGCTTATTCATAGGGGAAGGTGAAAAACTGTTTTTT. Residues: CASSLFIGEGEKLFF.

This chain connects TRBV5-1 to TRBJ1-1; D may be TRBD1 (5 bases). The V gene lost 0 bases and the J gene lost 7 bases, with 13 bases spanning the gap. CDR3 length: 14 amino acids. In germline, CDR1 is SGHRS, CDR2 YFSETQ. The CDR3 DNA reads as TGCGCCAGCAGCTTGGTCGGGGGATACATTGAAGCTTTCTTT. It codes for CASSLVGGYIEAFF.

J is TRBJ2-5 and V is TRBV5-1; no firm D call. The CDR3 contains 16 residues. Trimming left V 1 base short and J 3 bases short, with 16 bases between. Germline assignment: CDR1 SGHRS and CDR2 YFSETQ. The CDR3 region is CASSLLTRVYEETQYF. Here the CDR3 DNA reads TGCGCCAGCAGCTTGCTGACAAGGGTGTACGAAGAGACCCAGTACTTC.

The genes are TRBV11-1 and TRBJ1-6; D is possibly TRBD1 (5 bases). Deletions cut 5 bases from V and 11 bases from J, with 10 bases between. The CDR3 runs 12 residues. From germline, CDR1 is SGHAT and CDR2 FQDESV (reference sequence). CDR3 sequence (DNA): TGTGCCAGCAGCGGGGCTGGGACACCCCTCCACTTT. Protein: CASSGAGTPLHF. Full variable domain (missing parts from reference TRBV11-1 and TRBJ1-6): EAEVAQSPRYKITEKSQAVAFWCDPISGHATLYWYRQILGQGPELLVQFQDESVVDDSQLPKDRFSAERLKGVDSTLKIQPAELGDSAMYLCASSGAGTPLHFGNGTRLTVT.

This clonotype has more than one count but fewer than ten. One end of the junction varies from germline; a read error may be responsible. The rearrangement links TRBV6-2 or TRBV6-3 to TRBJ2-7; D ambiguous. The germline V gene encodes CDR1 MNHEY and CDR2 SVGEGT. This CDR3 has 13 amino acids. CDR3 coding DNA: TGTACCAGCACTGGGCGTTATCCCTACGAGCAATACTTC. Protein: CTSTGRYPYEQYF.

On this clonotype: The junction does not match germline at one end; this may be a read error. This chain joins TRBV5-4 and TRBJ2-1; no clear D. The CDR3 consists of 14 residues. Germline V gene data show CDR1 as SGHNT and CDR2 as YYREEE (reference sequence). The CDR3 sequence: CANSLESHNNEQFF. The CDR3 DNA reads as TGTGCCAACAGCTTGGAATCCCATAATAATGAGCAGTTCTTC.

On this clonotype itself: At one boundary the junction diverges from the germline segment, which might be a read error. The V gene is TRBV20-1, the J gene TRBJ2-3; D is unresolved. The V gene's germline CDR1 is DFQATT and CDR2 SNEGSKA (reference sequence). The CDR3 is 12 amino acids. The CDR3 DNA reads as TGCAGTGCTACTAACGGCACAGAAACGCAGTATTTT. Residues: CSATNGTETQYF.

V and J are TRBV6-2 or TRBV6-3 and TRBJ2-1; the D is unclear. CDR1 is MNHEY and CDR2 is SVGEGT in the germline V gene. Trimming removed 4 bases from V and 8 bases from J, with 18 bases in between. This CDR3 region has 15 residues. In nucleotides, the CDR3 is TGTGCCAGCAGTTCCCGCATCGAAGTATTCGATGAGCAGTTCTTC. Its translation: CASSSRIEVFDEQFF.

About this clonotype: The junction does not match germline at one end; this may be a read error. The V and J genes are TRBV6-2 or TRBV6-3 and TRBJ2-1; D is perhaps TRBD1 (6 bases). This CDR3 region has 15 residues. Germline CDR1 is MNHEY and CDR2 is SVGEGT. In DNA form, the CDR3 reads TGTACCAGGACCGAACCGGGACAAGGGGCAACGGAGCAGTTCTTC. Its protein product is CTRTEPGQGATEQFF.

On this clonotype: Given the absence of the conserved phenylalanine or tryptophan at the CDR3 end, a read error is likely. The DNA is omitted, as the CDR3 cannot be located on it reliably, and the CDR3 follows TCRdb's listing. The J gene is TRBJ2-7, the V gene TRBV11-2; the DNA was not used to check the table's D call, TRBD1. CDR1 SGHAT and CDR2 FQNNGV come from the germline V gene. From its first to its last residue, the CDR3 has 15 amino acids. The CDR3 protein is CASSIQWTGENELYL.

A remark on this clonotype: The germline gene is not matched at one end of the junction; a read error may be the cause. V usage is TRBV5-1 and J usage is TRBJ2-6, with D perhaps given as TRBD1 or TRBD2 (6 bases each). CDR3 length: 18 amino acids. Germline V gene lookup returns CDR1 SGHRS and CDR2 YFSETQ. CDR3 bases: TGCGCCAGCAGCTTCTCCGTTGGATCACCATCGGGGGCCAACGTCCCGACTTTC. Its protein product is CASSFSVGSPSGANVPTF.

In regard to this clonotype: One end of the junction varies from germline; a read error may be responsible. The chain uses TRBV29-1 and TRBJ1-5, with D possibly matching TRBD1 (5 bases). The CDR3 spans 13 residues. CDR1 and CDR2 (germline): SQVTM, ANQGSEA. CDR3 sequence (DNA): TGCAGCGCGCAGGCAGGGAAAGGCCAGCCCCAGCAATTT. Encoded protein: CSAQAGKGQPQQF. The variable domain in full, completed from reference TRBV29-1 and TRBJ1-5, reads SAVISQKPSRDICQRGTSLTIQCQVDSQVTMMFWYRQQPGQSLTLIATANQGSEATYESGFVIDKFPISRPNLTFSTLTVSNMSPEDSSIYLCSAQAGKGQPQQFGDGTRLSIL.

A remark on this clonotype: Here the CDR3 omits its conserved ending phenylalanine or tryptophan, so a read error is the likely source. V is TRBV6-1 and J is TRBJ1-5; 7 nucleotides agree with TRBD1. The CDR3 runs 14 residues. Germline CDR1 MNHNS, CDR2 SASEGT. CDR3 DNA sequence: TGTACCAGCAGTGAAGGGGGCGGCAATCAGCCCCAGCATTTA. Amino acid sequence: CTSSEGGGNQPQHL.

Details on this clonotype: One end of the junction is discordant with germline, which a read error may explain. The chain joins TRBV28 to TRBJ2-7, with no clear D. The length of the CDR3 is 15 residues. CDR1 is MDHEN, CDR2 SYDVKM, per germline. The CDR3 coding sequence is TGTGCCAGCAGTAGGGCCGCCTTTGGGGAATACGAGCAGTGCTTC. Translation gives CASSRAAFGEYEQCF.

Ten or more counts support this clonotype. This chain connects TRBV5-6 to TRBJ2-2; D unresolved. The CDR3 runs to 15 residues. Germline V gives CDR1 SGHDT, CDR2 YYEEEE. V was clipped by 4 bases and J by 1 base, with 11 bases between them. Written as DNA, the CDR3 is TGTGCCAGCAGCACCCTACGAGAGAACACCGGGGAGCTGTTTTTT. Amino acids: CASSTLRENTGELFF.

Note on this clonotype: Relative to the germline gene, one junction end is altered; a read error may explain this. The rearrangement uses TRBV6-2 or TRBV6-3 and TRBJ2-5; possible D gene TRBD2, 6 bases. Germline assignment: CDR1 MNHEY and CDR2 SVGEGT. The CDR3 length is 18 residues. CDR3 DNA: TGTGCCAGCAGCCCTACCCGTCGGACTAACGGGAGAAGGGAGACCCACTACTTC. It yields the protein CASSPTRRTNGRRETHYF.

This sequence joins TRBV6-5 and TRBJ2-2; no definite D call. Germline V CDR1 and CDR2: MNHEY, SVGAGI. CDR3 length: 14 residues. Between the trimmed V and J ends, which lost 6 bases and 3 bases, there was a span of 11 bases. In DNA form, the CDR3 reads TGTGCCAGCAGGTACGTGGCGGACACCGGGGAGCTGTTTTTT. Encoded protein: CASRYVADTGELFF.

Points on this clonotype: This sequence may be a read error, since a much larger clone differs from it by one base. CDR3: CASSAHRVLHEKLLF. The CDR3 nucleotides read TGTGCCAGCAGCGCCCACAGGGTATTGCATGAAAAACTGTTGTTT. The rearrangement uses TRBV7-9 and TRBJ1-4, with D possibly TRBD1 on 6 matching bases. The CDR3 runs 15 residues. Germline CDR1 SEHNR, CDR2 FQNEAQ (reference sequence).

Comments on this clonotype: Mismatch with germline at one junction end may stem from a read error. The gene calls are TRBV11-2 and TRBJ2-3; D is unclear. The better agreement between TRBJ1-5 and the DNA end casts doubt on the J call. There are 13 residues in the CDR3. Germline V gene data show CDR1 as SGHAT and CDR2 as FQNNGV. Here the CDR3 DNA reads TGTGCCAGCTGCTTAGGCAGCGCCGGATTGCAGCATTTT. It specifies CASCLGSAGLQHF.

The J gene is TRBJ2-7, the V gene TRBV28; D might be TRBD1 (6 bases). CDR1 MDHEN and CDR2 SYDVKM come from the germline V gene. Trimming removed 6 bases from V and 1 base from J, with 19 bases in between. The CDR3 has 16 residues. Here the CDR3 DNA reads TGTGCCAGCAGGTCATGCTGGGACATGGGTTCCTACGAGCAGTACTTC. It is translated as CASRSCWDMGSYEQYF. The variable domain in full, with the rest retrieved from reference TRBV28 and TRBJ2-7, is DVKVTQSSRYLVKRTGEKVFLECVQDMDHENMFWYRQDPGLGLRLIYFSYDVKMKEKGDIPEGYSVSREKKERFSLILESASTNQTSMYLCASRSCWDMGSYEQYFGPGTRLTVT.

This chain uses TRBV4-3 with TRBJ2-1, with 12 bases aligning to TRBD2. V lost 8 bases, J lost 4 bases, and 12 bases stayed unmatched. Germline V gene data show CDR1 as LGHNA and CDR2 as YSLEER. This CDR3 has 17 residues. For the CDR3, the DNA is TGCGCCAGCTACCAAGACCTAGCGGGAGGGCCGTACAATGAGCAGTTCTTC. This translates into CASYQDLAGGPYNEQFF.